The 23 T cell receptor beta chains listed next were all sequenced from one sample in a study of blood T cells in healthy people across ages. With a J-beta primer mix and a sample-barcoded 5' primer, a second PCR ran about 6 to 11 cycles. TCRdb fed the 5' RACE reads into MiXCR, producing one record per CDR3 protein. The repertoire holds 1.5 million to 2 million distinct CDR3 sequences, with just under 50% as singletons. Sequenced sample: blood. Receptors originate from a woman in her 40s in good health.

The chain couples TRBV15 to TRBJ1-2, with 9 bases identical to TRBD1. This CDR3 is built from 15 residues. Trimming cost V 1 base and J 6 bases; bases outside gene matches: 6. Germline values: CDR1 LNHNV, CDR2 YYDKDF (reference sequence). This chain's CDR3 is CATSRVETGGHGYTF. The DNA of the CDR3 is TGTGCCACCAGCAGAGTTGAGACAGGGGGGCATGGCTACACCTTC. Variable domain in full (rest from reference TRBV15 and TRBJ1-2): DAMVIQNPRYQVTQFGKPVTLSCSQTLNHNVMYWYQQKSSQAPKLLFHYYDKDFNNEADTPDNFQSRRPNTSFCFLDIRSPGLGDTAMYLCATSRVETGGHGYTFGSGTRLTVV.

A single count supports this clonotype. The chain employs TRBV5-1 and TRBJ1-6, with a tentative D call TRBD1 (5 bases). V was shortened by 2 bases and J by 7 bases, with 19 bases between the two germline ends. The CDR3 length is 17 residues. Germline loops: CDR1 SGHRS, CDR2 YFSETQ. CDR3 sequence reads: CASSLYSGAGANSPLHF. The DNA of the CDR3 is TGCGCCAGCAGCTTATATTCCGGGGCAGGAGCAAATTCACCCCTCCACTTT.

The chain carries TRBV5-1 and TRBJ1-1; D might be TRBD1 (5 bases). This CDR3 is 14 amino acids long. Germline CDR1 and CDR2: SGHRS and YFSETQ. V shed 5 bases and J shed 1 base, with 12 bases lying between them. CDR3: CASRSGAPNTEAFF. The CDR3, as DNA: TGCGCCAGCAGGAGTGGGGCCCCGAACACTGAAGCTTTCTTT. Filled out from reference TRBV5-1 and TRBJ1-1, the complete variable domain reads KAGVTQTPRYLIKTRGQQVTLSCSPISGHRSVSWYQQTPGQGLQFLFEYFSETQRNKGNFPGRFSGRQFSNSRSEMNVSTLELGDSALYLCASRSGAPNTEAFFGQGTRLTVV.

This chain uses TRBV27 with TRBJ1-4; TRBD1 matches 9 bases. Germline-derived CDR1 and CDR2 are MNHEY and SMNVEV (reference sequence). This CDR3 contains 14 residues. With 5 bases clipped from V and 8 bases from J, the junction kept 6 bases outside the gene matches. CDR3 residues: CASSPTGGQEKLFF. The CDR3 region has the DNA TGTGCCAGCAGTCCGACAGGGGGTCAGGAAAAACTGTTTTTT.

This clonotype was observed a handful of times. The chain combines TRBV27 with TRBJ1-2; D gene ambiguous. Between the trimmed V and J ends, which lost 3 bases and 7 bases, there was a span of 12 bases. This CDR3 comprises 13 residues. Germline values: CDR1 MNHEY, CDR2 SMNVEV (reference sequence). CDR3 in DNA: TGTGCCAGCAGTTTCTCCAACTGGGTTGGCTACACCTTC. Its translation: CASSFSNWVGYTF.

This clonotype appeared a single time. The gene calls are TRBV6-5 and TRBJ1-1; 7 bases are a match to TRBD1. Per the germline V gene, CDR1 is MNHEY and CDR2 is SVGAGI. CDR3 length equals 13 residues. After removal of 5 bases from V and 6 bases from J, the junction contained 6 bases not matched to a gene. In DNA, the CDR3 is TGTGCCAGCAGTAGACAGGGATTCCCTGAAGCTTTCTTT. It encodes CASSRQGFPEAFF.

CDR3 DNA: TGTGCCAGCAGCGCCACAGGGTTGGGGGAGACCCAGTACTTC. As protein: CASSATGLGETQYF. The chain uses TRBV7-9 and TRBJ2-5; the D gene is possibly TRBD1 (6 bases). The germline gives CDR1 SEHNR, CDR2 FQNEAQ (reference sequence). The CDR3 spans 14 residues. Trimming cost V 5 bases and J 5 bases, with 15 bases left between them.

This clonotype was counted between two and nine times. V gene TRBV4-2 combines with J gene TRBJ2-3; 7 nucleotides match TRBD1. CDR3 length: 16 residues. Trimming at V came to 1 base and at J to 1 base, leaving 5 bases not matched to a gene. From germline, CDR1 is LGHNA and CDR2 YNFKEQ. The CDR3 sequence is CASSQALGQGTDTQYF. CDR3 DNA: TGTGCCAGCAGCCAAGCTCTAGGACAGGGCACAGATACGCAGTATTTT.

This chain connects TRBV12-3 or TRBV12-4 to TRBJ1-2, with D maybe TRBD1 (6 bases). The CDR3 has 11 residues. V was pared by 4 bases and J by 13 bases, with 13 bases between. The CDR3 nucleotides read TGTGCCAGCAGTTCCAGGACAGTCCCCACCTTC. The encoded protein is CASSSRTVPTF.

This chain joins TRBV29-1 and TRBJ2-3; 11 bases are a match to TRBD2. With V trimmed by 8 bases and J by 12 bases, 10 bases remained unmatched. The CDR3 has 12 residues. Germline assignment: CDR1 SQVTM and CDR2 ANQGSEA. The CDR3 is CSLYSGGANQYF. The DNA of the CDR3 is TGCAGCCTTTATAGCGGGGGGGCGAACCAGTATTTT.

This clonotype came up a few times. The V call is TRBV4-3, the J call TRBJ2-1; 9 nucleotides match TRBD1. J lost 6 bases, V lost 4 bases, and 7 bases had no gene match. Germline values: CDR1 LGHNA, CDR2 YSLEER. The CDR3 spans 15 residues. DNA for the CDR3: TGCGCCAGCAGCCGGGGGACAGGGACAGTCAATGAGCAGTTCTTC. Its protein is CASSRGTGTVNEQFF.

V gene TRBV27 combines with J gene TRBJ2-7; TRBD2 matches 9 bases. With V trimmed by 5 bases and J by 4 bases, 6 bases remained unmatched. CDR3 size: 14 residues. Per germline, CDR1 MNHEY and CDR2 SMNVEV (reference sequence). CDR3 sequence reads: CASSHLAGIYEQYF. Written as DNA, the CDR3 is TGTGCCAGCAGTCACCTAGCGGGGATATACGAGCAGTACTTC.

This sequence joins TRBV27 and TRBJ1-1, with 12 bases fitting TRBD1. V lost 8 bases, J lost 5 bases, and 9 bases stayed unmatched. Germline-derived CDR1 and CDR2 are MNHEY and SMNVEV (reference sequence). The CDR3 has 15 amino acids. DNA for the CDR3: TGTGCCAGCGCTAGGGGGACAGGGGGCGGAACTGAAGCTTTCTTT. Translation gives CASARGTGGGTEAFF.

In DNA, the CDR3 is TGTGCCAGCAGCCGCGGGGGGGCCCCAGAGACCCAGTACTTC. It specifies CASSRGGAPETQYF. The chain has TRBV7-2 and TRBJ2-5, with 9 bases fitting TRBD2. CDR3 length: 14 residues. Germline CDR1 and CDR2: SGHTA and FQGNSA. Trimming removed 5 bases from V and 4 bases from J; junction bases left unmatched: 5.

The chain recombines TRBV4-1 with TRBJ2-1, with D unclear. V was shortened by 0 bases and J by 9 bases, with 12 bases between the two germline ends. Germline V lookup: CDR1 MGHRA, CDR2 YSYEKL. The CDR3 covers 14 residues. CDR3 region: CASSQDSQESEQFF. DNA of the CDR3: TGCGCCAGCAGCCAAGATTCCCAGGAGAGTGAGCAGTTCTTC.

This clonotype was seen a handful of times. The chain has TRBV7-3 and TRBJ2-6, with 7 nucleotides matching TRBD1. Germline V gene lookup returns CDR1 SGHTA and CDR2 FQGTGA. This CDR3 comprises 15 residues. The J segment lost 2 bases and the V segment lost 4 bases, leaving 2 bases of the junction unmatched. The CDR3 loop is CASSSGQTGANVLTF. The CDR3 bases are TGTGCCAGCAGCTCGGGACAGACTGGGGCCAACGTCCTGACTTTC.

The gene calls are TRBV6-2 or TRBV6-3 and TRBJ1-4; possible D gene TRBD1, 5 bases. This CDR3 has 12 amino acids. V was shortened by 8 bases and J by 4 bases, with 8 bases between the two germline ends. Germline lookup yields CDR1 MNHEY and CDR2 SVGEGT. CDR3 in amino acids: CASGQNNEKLFF. CDR3 nucleotide sequence: TGTGCCAGCGGACAAAATAATGAAAAACTGTTTTTT.

As concerns this clonotype: Its ends do not fully match the called genes, so a read error is possible. The chain combines TRBV28 with TRBJ2-3; unclear D gene. This CDR3 contains 14 residues. Per germline, CDR1 MDHEN and CDR2 SYDVKM. The CDR3 reads CASSQTPGADAQYF. CDR3 DNA: TGTGCCAGCAGTCAGACACCGGGCGCAGATGCGCAGTATTTT.

This clonotype was picked up a small number of times. This sequence joins TRBV7-8 and TRBJ2-7; 8 bases line up with TRBD2. The tail of the sequence fits TRBJ2-5 better, so the J call may be wrong. Germline loops: CDR1 SGHVS, CDR2 FQNEAQ. The CDR3 totals 14 residues. In DNA, the CDR3 is TGTGCCAGCAGCCATCGTAGCGGGGTCGAGACCCAGTACTTC. Its translation is CASSHRSGVETQYF.

This clonotype was seen only once. This sequence joins TRBV3-1 and TRBJ2-6; no clear D gene. There are 16 residues in the CDR3. The germline gives CDR1 LGHDT, CDR2 YNNKEL (reference sequence). The germline V and J ends were trimmed by 2 bases and 0 bases, with 8 bases remaining between them. For the CDR3, the DNA is TGTGCCAGCAGCCAATGTTCAGGCTCTGGGGCCAACGTCCTGACTTTC. It encodes CASSQCSGSGANVLTF.

The chain has TRBV4-2 and TRBJ1-1; D may be TRBD1 (6 bases). Germline V lookup: CDR1 LGHNA, CDR2 YNFKEQ. The CDR3 consists of 14 residues. V lost 0 bases, J lost 5 bases, and 10 bases lay in between. In DNA, the CDR3 is TGTGCCAGCAGCCAAGAAAGGGGGGCGACTGAAGCTTTCTTT. Protein sequence: CASSQERGATEAFF.

This chain joins TRBV29-1 and TRBJ2-7; 10 nucleotides match TRBD1. CDR1 is SQVTM and CDR2 is ANQGSEA in the germline V gene. CDR3 size: 16 residues. The ends lost 6 bases at V and 5 bases at J; junction bases unmatched: 16. This CDR3 reads CSVVHRDRGWRDEQYF. The CDR3, as DNA: TGCAGCGTGGTTCACCGGGACAGGGGCTGGAGGGACGAGCAGTACTTC.

This clonotype was detected a few times. The gene calls are TRBV4-1 and TRBJ2-2; D is possibly TRBD2 (5 bases). Trimming removed 4 bases at V and 3 bases at J, with 12 bases between. This CDR3 is 15 amino acids long. CDR1 is MGHRA and CDR2 is YSYEKL in the germline V gene. The CDR3 spells CASSPRTSYTGELFF. CDR3 DNA: TGCGCCAGCAGCCCTCGGACTTCCTACACCGGGGAGCTGTTTTTT.